These T cell receptor beta chains were read from a single sample in a study of siplizumab effects on memory and regulatory T cells. Sequencing was performed with immunoSEQ multiplex PCR; in TCRdb, only in-frame clones are kept and a portion is missing. The data show over 100,000 clones, with 93% seen just once and 0.62% held by the top ten. Sequencing input: Tregs sorted from blood. These receptors were collected from a human donor in good health. CDR3s include the opening cysteine and the closing phenylalanine or tryptophan. The order of the fields is V gene, J gene, D gene, clone size, CDR3 DNA, CDR3 protein. A D gene is named only where the DNA matches it firmly. Clone size is given for some rows only: seen once, a few or many times, or a class if the clone is expanded.

>TRBV7-9|TRBJ2-7|.|.
TGTGCCAGCAGCTTAGCCAGACAGGTGGGGATCCAATACGAGCAGTACTTC
CASSLARQVGIQYEQYF
>TRBV2|TRBJ1-2|.|.
TGTGCCAGCAGTGGGAGCAGCAGGTCGGACTATGGCTACACCTTC
CASSGSSRSDYGYTF
>TRBV15|TRBJ1-5|.|.
TGTGCCACCAGCAGTTATAGGTTCGGTAATCAGCCCCAGCATTTT
CATSSYRFGNQPQHF
>TRBV19|TRBJ2-7|TRBD1|.
TGTGCCAGTAGTACTCTCCCTGCCCCGGGACAGGGTTTCTCCTACGAGCAGTACTTC
CASSTLPAPGQGFSYEQYF
>TRBV18|TRBJ2-7|.|.
TGTGCCAGCTCAGGCTGGGGGGTCGGCGAGCAGTACTTC
CASSGWGVGEQYF
>TRBV11-1|TRBJ2-3|.|.
TGTGCCAGCAGCTTAACCGGGACAAGCACAGATACGCAGTATTTT
CASSLTGTSTDTQYF
>TRBV30|TRBJ1-1|.|once
TGTAGGGGGGGGCGTGGGACTGAAGCTTTCTTT
CRGGRGTEAFF
>TRBV11-3|TRBJ2-1|.|.
TGTGCCAGCAGCCCCCGCCGTGAAGGGTATGAGCAGTTCTTC
CASSPRREGYEQFF
>TRBV20-1|TRBJ2-1|TRBD1|.
TGCAGTGCTAGGAGGACAGGTGAGCAGTTCTTC
CSARRTGEQFF
>TRBV10-3|TRBJ2-3|.|.
TGTGCCATCAGTGATTCAAGAGAGGCAGGGAGGTTAACTAGCACAGATACGCAGTATTTT
CAISDSREAGRLTSTDTQYF
>TRBV27|TRBJ2-1|.|.
TGTGCCAGCAGGTACACGGTAACGTACAATGAGCAGTTCTTC
CASRYTVTYNEQFF
>TRBV2|TRBJ2-7|.|.
TGTGCCAGCAGTGAAGCCGTGACCGAAAACTACGAGCAGTACTTC
CASSEAVTENYEQYF
>TRBV19|TRBJ2-5|.|.
TGTGCCAGTAGTATTTTAAGGGGGGGACCTAAAGAGACCCAGTACTTC
CASSILRGGPKETQYF
>TRBV9|TRBJ1-5|.|.
TGTGCCAGCAGCGTAGACGGGGCGGATGGTCAGCCCCAGCATTTT
CASSVDGADGQPQHF
>TRBV6-5|TRBJ1-5|.|.
TGTGCCAGCACCCCACGGGGGGGCAATCAGCCCCAGCATTTT
CASTPRGGNQPQHF
>TRBV9|TRBJ1-6|TRBD1|.
TGTGCCAGCAGCGTAGTGGCAGGGGGATCACCCCTCCACTTT
CASSVVAGGSPLHF
>TRBV4-2|TRBJ1-1|TRBD1|.
TGTGCCAGCAGCCAAGAGACAGGGAGCATGAACACTGAAGCTTTCTTT
CASSQETGSMNTEAFF
>TRBV5-1|TRBJ1-1|.|.
TGCGCCAGCAGCTTTCAGGGGAACACTGAAGCTTTCTTT
CASSFQGNTEAFF
>TRBV19|TRBJ2-6|TRBD1|.
TGTGCCAGTAGGAGGGGGACAGGGAGGTCCGGGGCCAACGTCCTGACTTTC
CASRRGTGRSGANVLTF
>TRBV7-8|TRBJ2-4|.|.
TGTGCCAGCAGCTTAGTCGGGGTCCCCAACATTCAGTACTTC
CASSLVGVPNIQYF
>TRBV2|TRBJ2-5|TRBD2|.
TGTGCCAGCGAGTCGGGAGGGAAAGAGACCCAGTACTTC
CASESGGKETQYF
>TRBV6-6|TRBJ2-7|TRBD2|.
TGTGCCAGCAGTTATACGGGGGGGAACTACGAGCAGTACTTC
CASSYTGGNYEQYF
>TRBV4-1|TRBJ2-2|.|.
TGCGCCAGCAGCCAGATCGGGCGGGACGCCGGGGAGCTGTTTTTT
CASSQIGRDAGELFF
>TRBV7-2|TRBJ2-3|.|.
TGTGCCAGCAGCCGCGGGATCAGGGAGTCAGATACGCAGTATTTT
CASSRGIRESDTQYF
>TRBV9|TRBJ2-3|.|.
TGTGCCAGCACCCCCAAATTCGGTGGTGATGCTAGGGGCACAGATACGCAGTATTTT
CASTPKFGGDARGTDTQYF
>TRBV7-2|TRBJ2-7|TRBD1|.
TGTGCCAGCAGCTTAGTCGGTCCCTCAGGGGGGCAGTACTTC
CASSLVGPSGGQYF
>TRBV6-1|TRBJ2-3|.|.
TGTGCCAGCAGTAATAAGGGTACAGATACGCAGTATTTT
CASSNKGTDTQYF
>TRBV10-3|TRBJ2-3|TRBD2|once
TGTGCCATCACTCGGGGGGGCGACTACGCTGATACGCAGTATTTT
CAITRGGDYADTQYF
>TRBV6-5|TRBJ1-3|.|once
TGTGCCAGCAGTTATTCAGGCGGGGGGCCTGGAAACACCATATATTTT
CASSYSGGGPGNTIYF
>TRBV6-4|TRBJ1-1|.|.
TGTGCCAGCAGGGCGGGTGCTGACACTGAAGCTTTCTTT
CASRAGADTEAFF
>TRBV29-1|TRBJ1-1|.|.
TGCAGCGTTATCCCGATCGGGGGGCAAGGCACTGAAGCTTTCTTT
CSVIPIGGQGTEAFF
>TRBV6-1|TRBJ2-7|.|.
TGTGCCAGCATCCGGTCAGCGTCGGCCTACGAGCAGTACTTC
CASIRSASAYEQYF
>TRBV7-9|TRBJ2-1|.|.
TGTGCCAGCAGCTTTCCCGGAGGCGAAGCCTACAATGAGCAGTTCTTC
CASSFPGGEAYNEQFF
>TRBV27|TRBJ2-7|.|.
TGTGCCAGCAGTTTATCATTTGAGCCTCGGGCCGAGCAGTACTTC
CASSLSFEPRAEQYF
>TRBV10-3|TRBJ2-3|.|.
TGTGCCATCGCCGGGCAGGGGACAGATACGCAGTATTTT
CAIAGQGTDTQYF
>TRBV9|TRBJ2-1|TRBD2|.
TGTGCCAGCAGCGTAGAAGCGGGAGAGTACAATGAGCAGTTCTTC
CASSVEAGEYNEQFF
>TRBV6-5|TRBJ2-3|.|.
TGTGCCAGCAGTTACAGGGTGAACACAGATACGCAGTATTTT
CASSYRVNTDTQYF
>TRBV7-9|TRBJ2-2|TRBD1|few
TGTGCCAGCAAACCCCGTGACCGGGGACAGGGTTCTCTCGGGGAGCTGTTTTTT
CASKPRDRGQGSLGELFF
>TRBV5-6|TRBJ2-7|.|.
TGTGCCAGCAGCTCTAGAACAGGGTATTGGGGCTTTAACGAGCAGTACTTC
CASSSRTGYWGFNEQYF
>TRBV7-2|TRBJ2-6|TRBD2|.
TGTGCCAGCAATGGGAGAGCGGGGGGCGTTGGGGCCAACGTCCTGACTTTC
CASNGRAGGVGANVLTF
>TRBV14|TRBJ2-2|.|.
TGTGCCAGCAGCCAAGTCAGGGGAACCGGGGAGCTGTTTTTT
CASSQVRGTGELFF
>TRBV30|TRBJ1-2|TRBD1|once
TGTGCCTGGAGTGTATTTAGGGGGCCTTTCATTGGCTACACCTTC
CAWSVFRGPFIGYTF
>TRBV29-1|TRBJ2-5|.|.
TGCAGCAACCTAGTGGGAGAGACCCAGTACTTC
CSNLVGETQYF
>TRBV9|TRBJ1-3|TRBD1|.
TGTGCCAGCAATGCGGGACAGGGGAACGGAAACACCATATATTTT
CASNAGQGNGNTIYF
>TRBV12-5|TRBJ1-1|.|.
TGTGCTAGTGTTCTAACAGGGCCGATGAACACTGAAGCTTTCTTT
CASVLTGPMNTEAFF
>TRBV12-5|TRBJ2-1|.|once
TGTGCTAGTGGTCCGACTTGGGTCGGCGGACCCTACAATGAGCAGTTCTTC
CASGPTWVGGPYNEQFF
>TRBV21-1|TRBJ2-7|.|few
TGTGCCAGCAGCAAGCGGGAGGGCTACGAGCAGTACTTC
CASSKREGYEQYF
>TRBV30|TRBJ2-7|TRBD2|.
TGTGCCTGGAGAGACACTAGCGGGATCACCATCGGCGAGCAGTACTTC
CAWRDTSGITIGEQYF
>TRBV6-1|TRBJ1-3|TRBD1|.
TGTGCCAGCCAAGACAGGGGTGTAGGAAACACCATATATTTT
CASQDRGVGNTIYF
>TRBV6-5|TRBJ1-1|.|.
TGTGCCAGCAGTCGGGTGAACACTGAAGCTTTCTTT
CASSRVNTEAFF
>TRBV5-4|TRBJ2-2|TRBD2|.
TGTGCCAGCAGGCCGACTAGCGGGGGGGAAAACACCGGGGAGCTGTTTTTT
CASRPTSGGENTGELFF
>TRBV5-6|TRBJ2-3|TRBD2|few
TGTGCCAGCAGCTCCGGACTAGCGGGAGATACGCAGTATTTT
CASSSGLAGDTQYF
>TRBV6-5|TRBJ1-2|TRBD1|.
TGTGCCAGCAGTTACTCGGTCGGGACAGGGACCTATGGCTACACCTTC
CASSYSVGTGTYGYTF
>TRBV6-5|TRBJ2-2|.|.
TGTGCCAGCAGTAGAGCGATCTTAGGGACCGGGGAGCTGTTTTTT
CASSRAILGTGELFF
>TRBV5-1|TRBJ2-3|.|.
TGCGCCAGCAGCTTGAGAGTAGCGGGCACAGATACGCAGTATTTT
CASSLRVAGTDTQYF
>TRBV11-3|TRBJ2-7|.|once
TGTGCCAGCAGCTTAGAACCAGGAGGCCTCTTCGAGCAGTACTTC
CASSLEPGGLFEQYF
>TRBV21-1|TRBJ2-4|.|.
TGTGCCAGCAGCAAAGCGGGCCGCGAGGGAGCCAAAAACATTCAGTACTTC
CASSKAGREGAKNIQYF
>TRBV9|TRBJ2-7|TRBD2|once
TGTGCCAGCAGCGTAGTAGCTAGCGGGAGTATCTACGAGCAGTACTTC
CASSVVASGSIYEQYF
>TRBV5-4|TRBJ1-2|.|.
TGTGCCAGCAGCTTGCTCGGGGGTGCTAACTATGGCTACACCTTC
CASSLLGGANYGYTF